This entry features one T cell receptor beta chain sequence. Per the germline V gene, CDR1 is KGHSH and CDR2 is LQKENI. With V trimmed by 1 base and J by 2 bases, 6 bases remained unmatched. This CDR3 spans 16 amino acids. The data are from a study of blood T cell repertoires in COVID-19. Clones were sequenced by immunoSEQ multiplex PCR, and TCRdb holds only the in-frame ones, with some missing. This sample has about 100,000 clones, with approximately 89% found just once. The TCR sequence derives from a man in his fifties or sixties with acute or convalescent COVID-19. This chain connects TRBV18 to TRBJ2-3, with 7 bases identical to TRBD2. Material for sequencing was peripheral blood. The CDR3 DNA reads as TGTGCCAGCTCACCACTCACTAGCGCATTCACAGATACGCAGTATTTT. This gives the protein CASSPLTSAFTDTQYF.